Below, 13 T cell receptor beta chains from the same sample are listed, as sequenced in a study of somatic mutations in cytotoxic T cells in rheumatoid arthritis. Produced via immunoSEQ multiplex PCR; TCRdb's table is partial and in-frame only. The table includes about 10,000 clones, around 91% detected once. The source material was CD4+ T cells sorted from blood. Every receptor here comes from a woman between 18 and 29 years old with rheumatoid arthritis.

This clone was recorded once. The rearrangement uses TRBV28 and TRBJ2-7; tentatively, D is TRBD1 (6 bases). V was cut by 6 bases and J by 2 bases, with 17 bases left in between. Germline V CDR1 and CDR2: MDHEN, SYDVKM. The CDR3 has 15 residues. CDR3 protein: CASRTGHPTTYEQYF. The CDR3 DNA follows: TGTGCCAGCAGAACGGGACACCCGACAACCTACGAGCAGTACTTC.

The gene calls are TRBV10-3 and TRBJ2-3, with D tentatively TRBD2 (6 bases). CDR3 length: 15 residues. Germline values: CDR1 ENHRY, CDR2 SYGVKD. V gave up 2 bases and J gave up 3 bases, with 12 bases separating them. CDR3 DNA: TGTGCCATCAGTGAGAGTCTAGCGTGGACAGATACGCAGTATTTT. Translated: CAISESLAWTDTQYF.

This rearrangement joins TRBV4-1 to TRBJ2-4, with 8 positions matching TRBD1. CDR1 and CDR2 from the germline V gene are MGHRA and YSYEKL. The CDR3 runs 22 residues. V gave up 0 bases and J gave up 0 bases; unmatched junction bases: 19. CDR3 amino acids: CASSQDSGMRDRTSLAKNIQYF. The CDR3 bases are TGCGCCAGCAGCCAAGATTCTGGGATGCGGGACAGGACATCATTAGCCAAAAACATTCAGTACTTC.

This chain joins TRBV7-9 and TRBJ2-3; tentatively, D is TRBD1 (6 bases). The germline gives CDR1 SEHNR, CDR2 FQNEAQ (reference sequence). V was trimmed by 5 bases and J by 3 bases, leaving 21 bases between them. The CDR3 consists of 17 residues. The CDR3 spells CASSLPIGRRGTDTQYF. The CDR3 DNA reads as TGTGCCAGCAGCCTTCCAATAGGGCGTAGGGGGACAGATACGCAGTATTTT.

The chain carries TRBV9 and TRBJ2-7, with D possibly being TRBD2 (6 bases). Germline V gene lookup returns CDR1 SGDLS and CDR2 YYNGEE. The length of the CDR3 is 16 residues. V lost 0 bases, J lost 6 bases, and 19 bases lay in between. CDR3: CASSVGVGKGTREQYF. CDR3 nucleotides: TGTGCCAGCAGCGTAGGCGTCGGAAAAGGGACTCGCGAGCAGTACTTC.

The chain has TRBV28 and TRBJ1-1; perhaps TRBD1 as D (5 bases). The V gene's germline CDR1 is MDHEN and CDR2 SYDVKM. Trimming removed 3 bases from V and 0 bases from J, with 5 bases in between. The CDR3 sequence is 13 residues long. This CDR3 reads CASSLGLNTEAFF. The CDR3 bases are TGTGCCAGCAGTTTGGGGCTGAACACTGAAGCTTTCTTT. Complete variable domain (other parts from reference TRBV28 and TRBJ1-1): DVKVTQSSRYLVKRTGEKVFLECVQDMDHENMFWYRQDPGLGLRLIYFSYDVKMKEKGDIPEGYSVSREKKERFSLILESASTNQTSMYLCASSLGLNTEAFFGQGTRLTVV.

The chain links TRBV6-5 to TRBJ1-4; no clear D. The germline V gene encodes CDR1 MNHEY and CDR2 SVGAGI. The CDR3 covers 14 residues. V was trimmed by 8 bases and J by 8 bases, leaving 18 bases between them. The CDR3 loop reads CASRTTRVREKLFF. CDR3 DNA sequence: TGTGCCAGCCGAACCACGAGGGTGAGGGAAAAACTGTTTTTT.

The chain is built from TRBV6-5 and TRBJ2-3; 14 bases are a match to TRBD2. Germline V gives CDR1 MNHEY, CDR2 SVGAGI. With 4 bases clipped from V and 4 bases from J, the junction kept 4 bases outside the gene matches. CDR3 length equals 16 residues. CDR3 protein: CASSFGLAGGPDTQYF. The CDR3 coding sequence is TGTGCCAGCAGTTTCGGACTAGCGGGAGGCCCAGATACGCAGTATTTT.

V and J are TRBV18 and TRBJ2-2; maybe TRBD1 (6 bases). V was cut by 6 bases and J by 5 bases, with 16 bases left in between. Looked up from germline, CDR1 is KGHSH and CDR2 is LQKENI. This CDR3 has 15 residues. The CDR3 coding sequence is TGTGCCAGCTCCCCCGGGACACATCAGACCGGGGAGCTGTTTTTT. Encoded protein: CASSPGTHQTGELFF. Full variable domain (missing parts from reference TRBV18 and TRBJ2-2): NAGVMQNPRHLVRRRGQEARLRCSPMKGHSHVYWYRQLPEEGLKFMVYLQKENIIDESGMPKERFSAEFPKEGPSILRIQQVVRGDSAAYFCASSPGTHQTGELFFGEGSRLTVL.

The chain employs TRBV28 and TRBJ2-5; D perhaps matches TRBD2 (6 bases). The CDR3 covers 12 residues. The V gene lost 7 bases and the J gene lost 4 bases, with 10 bases spanning the gap. Germline V gives CDR1 MDHEN, CDR2 SYDVKM. CDR3 in DNA: TGTGCCAGCACCGTGGGGGGAGAGACCCAGTACTTC. Translated: CASTVGGETQYF.

V usage is TRBV19 and J usage is TRBJ1-2; D uncertain. The CDR3 is 17 residues long. V lost 10 bases, J lost 0 bases, and 24 bases lay in between. Germline-derived CDR1 and CDR2 are LNHDA and SQIVND (reference sequence). CDR3: CATSLSEVAAANYGYTF. The CDR3 DNA is TGTGCCACGTCATTATCTGAGGTCGCAGCAGCTAACTATGGCTACACCTTC.

V usage is TRBV5-1 and J usage is TRBJ1-2, with 7 bases that match TRBD1. The CDR3 is 15 amino acids. Looked up from germline, CDR1 is SGHRS and CDR2 is YFSETQ. V gave up 4 bases and J gave up 5 bases; unmatched junction bases: 11. The CDR3 protein is CASSPTGTDMYGYTF. The CDR3, as DNA: TGCGCCAGCAGCCCGACAGGGACGGACATGTATGGCTACACCTTC.

This chain joins TRBV10-3 and TRBJ1-1; 10 nucleotides agree with TRBD1. There are 12 residues in the CDR3. CDR1 and CDR2 from the germline V gene are ENHRY and SYGVKD. After removal of 4 bases from V and 11 bases from J, the junction contained 4 bases not matched to a gene. CDR3 region: CAISGQGAYAFF. CDR3 DNA sequence: TGTGCCATCAGTGGACAGGGGGCTTACGCTTTCTTT.